This TCR beta chain was captured by sequencing in a study of shared T cell receptors in the human thymus. Clones were read by immunoSEQ multiplex PCR, and TCRdb kept only the in-frame ones, dropping some. The table has about 500,000 clones, around 78% seen once. J gave up 4 bases and V 2 bases, and 4 bases lay outside the gene matches. Germline V lookup: CDR1 SNHLY, CDR2 FYNNEI. The CDR3 runs to 15 residues. Another study also made use of these data, one on human thymus T cells. From that second work: Each of the donors was a healthy Finnish infant who was undergoing open corrective cardiac surgery for congenital heart defects. The thymus was resected at corrective cardiac surgery. There appeared to be biased usage of V and J genes in thymic and blood repertoires. As related research reported, thymic repertoires overlapped highly among unrelated individuals.

This sequence originates from a boy under two years old with a congenital heart defect. V and J are TRBV2 and TRBJ2-2; 7 bases match TRBD2. The sample consisted of thymocytes. The CDR3 DNA reads as TGTGCCAGCAGTGAACTCGCTAGCGGCACCGGGGAGCTGTTTTTT. Protein sequence: CASSELASGTGELFF. The variable domain in full, with the rest retrieved from reference TRBV2 and TRBJ2-2, is EPEVTQTPSHQVTQMGQEVILRCVPISNHLYFYWYRQILGQKVEFLVSFYNNEISEKSEIFDDQFSVERPDGSNFTLKIRSTKLEDSAMYFCASSELASGTGELFFGEGSRLTVL.